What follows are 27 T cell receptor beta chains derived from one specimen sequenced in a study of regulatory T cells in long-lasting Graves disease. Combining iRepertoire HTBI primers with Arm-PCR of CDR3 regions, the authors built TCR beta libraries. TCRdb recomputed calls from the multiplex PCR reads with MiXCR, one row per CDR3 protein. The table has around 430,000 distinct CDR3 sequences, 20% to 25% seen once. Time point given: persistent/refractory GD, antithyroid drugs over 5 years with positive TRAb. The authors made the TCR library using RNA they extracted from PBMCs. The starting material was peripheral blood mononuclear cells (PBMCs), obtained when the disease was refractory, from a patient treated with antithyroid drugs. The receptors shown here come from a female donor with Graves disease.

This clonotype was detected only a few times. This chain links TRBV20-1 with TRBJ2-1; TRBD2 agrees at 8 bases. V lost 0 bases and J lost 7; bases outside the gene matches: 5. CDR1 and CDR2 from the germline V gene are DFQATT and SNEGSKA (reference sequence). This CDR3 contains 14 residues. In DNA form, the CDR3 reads TGCAGTGCTAGAGATCGGCGGGGGGTAAATGAGCAGTTCTTC. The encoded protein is CSARDRRGVNEQFF.

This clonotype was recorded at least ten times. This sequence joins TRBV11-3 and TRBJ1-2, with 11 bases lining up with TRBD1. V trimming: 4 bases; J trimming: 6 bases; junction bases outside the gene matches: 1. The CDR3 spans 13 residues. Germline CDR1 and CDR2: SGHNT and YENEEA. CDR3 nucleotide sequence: TGTGCCAGCAGCTGGGACAGGGGGAATGGCTACACCTTC. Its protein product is CASSWDRGNGYTF.

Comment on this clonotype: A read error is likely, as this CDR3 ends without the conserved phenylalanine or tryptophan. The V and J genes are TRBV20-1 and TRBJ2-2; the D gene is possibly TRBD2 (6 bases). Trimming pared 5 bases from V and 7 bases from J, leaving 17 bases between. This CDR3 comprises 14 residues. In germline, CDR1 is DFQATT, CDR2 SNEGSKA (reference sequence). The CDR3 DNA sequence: TGCAGTGCTGGACCTCGGGAGCAGGGCGGGGAGCTGTTTTCT. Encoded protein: CSAGPREQGGELFS.

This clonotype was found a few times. Here the CDR3 DNA reads TGCGCCAGCAGCCAAGGGGGGGGGATCGACGAGCAGTACTTC. Residues: CASSQGGGIDEQYF. The chain links TRBV4-3 to TRBJ2-7, with 7 nucleotides matching TRBD2. Losses at the gene ends were 1 base for V and 5 bases for J; bases not matched to a gene: 5. The CDR3 loop spans 14 amino acids. Germline lookup yields CDR1 LGHNA and CDR2 YSLEER.

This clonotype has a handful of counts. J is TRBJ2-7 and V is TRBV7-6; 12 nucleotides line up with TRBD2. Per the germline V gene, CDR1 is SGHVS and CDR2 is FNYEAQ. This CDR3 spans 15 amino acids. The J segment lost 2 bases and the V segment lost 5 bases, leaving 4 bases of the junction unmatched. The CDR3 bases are TGTGCCAGCAGCGGGGCTAGCGGGGGGGCCTACGAGCAGTACTTC. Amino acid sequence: CASSGASGGAYEQYF.

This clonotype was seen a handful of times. CDR3 DNA: TGTGCCATCAGTGGGGAGACAGGGGGCTCCGAGCAGTACTTC. Translating it yields CAISGETGGSEQYF. The chain combines TRBV10-3 with TRBJ2-7; 10 bases agree with TRBD1. V trimming: 4 bases; J trimming: 6 bases; junction bases outside the gene matches: 6. CDR1 is ENHRY and CDR2 is SYGVKD in the germline V gene. The CDR3 covers 14 residues.

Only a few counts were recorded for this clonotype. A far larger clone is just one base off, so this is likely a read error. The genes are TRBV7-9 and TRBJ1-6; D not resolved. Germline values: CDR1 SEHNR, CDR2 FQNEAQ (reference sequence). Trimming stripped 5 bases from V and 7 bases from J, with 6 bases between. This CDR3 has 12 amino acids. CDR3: CASSATNSPLHF. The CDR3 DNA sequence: TGTGCCAGCAGCGCTACGAATTCACCCCTCCACTTT.

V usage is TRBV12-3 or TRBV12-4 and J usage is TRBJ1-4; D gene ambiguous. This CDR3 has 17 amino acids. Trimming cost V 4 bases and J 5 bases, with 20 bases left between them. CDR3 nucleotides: TGTGCCAGCAGTTCATGGTTAATGACCCAGGAAAATGAAAAACTGTTTTTT. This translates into CASSSWLMTQENEKLFF.

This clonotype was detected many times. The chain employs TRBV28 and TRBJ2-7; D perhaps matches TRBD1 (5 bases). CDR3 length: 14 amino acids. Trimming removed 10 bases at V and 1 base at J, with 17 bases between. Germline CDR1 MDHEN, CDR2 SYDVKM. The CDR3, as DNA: TGTGCCACCGATGGTCAGGGAAGGTCCTACGAGCAGTACTTC. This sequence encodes CATDGQGRSYEQYF.

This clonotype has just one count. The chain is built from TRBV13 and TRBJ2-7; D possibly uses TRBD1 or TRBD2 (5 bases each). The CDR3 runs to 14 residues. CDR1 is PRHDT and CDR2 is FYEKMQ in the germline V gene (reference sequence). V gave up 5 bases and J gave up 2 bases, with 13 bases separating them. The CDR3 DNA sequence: TGTGCCAGCAGCCCTCGGGACGGTACCTACGAGCAGTACTTC. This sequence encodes CASSPRDGTYEQYF.

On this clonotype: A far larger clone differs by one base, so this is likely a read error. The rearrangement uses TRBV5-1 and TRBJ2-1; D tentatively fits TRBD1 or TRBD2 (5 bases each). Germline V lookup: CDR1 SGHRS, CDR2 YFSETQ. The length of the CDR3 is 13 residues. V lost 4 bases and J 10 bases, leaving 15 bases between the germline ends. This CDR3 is CASSVGVGGEQFF. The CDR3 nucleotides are TGCGCCAGCAGCGTGGGGGTTGGCGGCGAGCAGTTCTTC. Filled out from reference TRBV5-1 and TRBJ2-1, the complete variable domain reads KAGVTQTPRYLIKTRGQQVTLSCSPISGHRSVSWYQQTPGQGLQFLFEYFSETQRNKGNFPGRFSGRQFSNSRSEMNVSTLELGDSALYLCASSVGVGGEQFFGPGTRLTVL.

CDR3 sequence (DNA): TGTGCCAGCAGCCGGGACTCCGCATCTGGGCAGTACTTC. Translated: CASSRDSASGQYF. The chain couples TRBV3-1 to TRBJ2-7, with D tentatively TRBD2 (6 bases). The V and J ends lost 4 bases and 9 bases respectively, with 16 bases between them. CDR3 length: 13 amino acids. Germline V gene lookup returns CDR1 LGHDT and CDR2 YNNKEL (reference sequence).

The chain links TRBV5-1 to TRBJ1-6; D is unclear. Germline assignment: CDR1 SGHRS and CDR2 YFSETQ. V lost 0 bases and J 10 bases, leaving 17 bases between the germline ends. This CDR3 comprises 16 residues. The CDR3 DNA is TGCGCCAGCAGCTTGGCTGGGGATCCAGGATTATCACCCCTCCACTTT. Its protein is CASSLAGDPGLSPLHF. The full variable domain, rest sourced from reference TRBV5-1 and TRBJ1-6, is KAGVTQTPRYLIKTRGQQVTLSCSPISGHRSVSWYQQTPGQGLQFLFEYFSETQRNKGNFPGRFSGRQFSNSRSEMNVSTLELGDSALYLCASSLAGDPGLSPLHFGNGTRLTVT.

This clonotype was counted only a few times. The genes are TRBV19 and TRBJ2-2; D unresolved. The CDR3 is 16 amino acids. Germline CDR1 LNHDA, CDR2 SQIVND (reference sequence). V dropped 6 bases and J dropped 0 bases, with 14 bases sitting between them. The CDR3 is CASRTRTVANTGELFF. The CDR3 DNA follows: TGTGCCAGTAGAACCAGGACGGTAGCGAACACCGGGGAGCTGTTTTTT. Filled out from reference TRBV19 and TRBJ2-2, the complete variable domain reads DGGITQSPKYLFRKEGQNVTLSCEQNLNHDAMYWYRQDPGQGLRLIYYSQIVNDFQKGDIAEGYSVSREKKESFPLTVTSAQKNPTAFYLCASRTRTVANTGELFFGEGSRLTVL.

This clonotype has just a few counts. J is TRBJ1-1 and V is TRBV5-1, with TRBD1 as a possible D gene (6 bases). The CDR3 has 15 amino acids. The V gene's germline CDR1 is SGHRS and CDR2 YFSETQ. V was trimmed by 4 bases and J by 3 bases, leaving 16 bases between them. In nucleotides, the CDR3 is TGCGCCAGCAGCATAACCACACAGGGCGACACTGAAGCTTTCTTT. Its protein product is CASSITTQGDTEAFF. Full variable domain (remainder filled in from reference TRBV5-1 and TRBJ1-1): KAGVTQTPRYLIKTRGQQVTLSCSPISGHRSVSWYQQTPGQGLQFLFEYFSETQRNKGNFPGRFSGRQFSNSRSEMNVSTLELGDSALYLCASSITTQGDTEAFFGQGTRLTVV.

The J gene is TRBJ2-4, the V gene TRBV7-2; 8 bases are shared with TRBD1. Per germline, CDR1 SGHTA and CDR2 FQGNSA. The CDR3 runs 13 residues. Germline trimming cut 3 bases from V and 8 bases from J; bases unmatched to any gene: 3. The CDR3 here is CASSFPGGYIQYF. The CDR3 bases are TGTGCCAGCAGCTTTCCAGGGGGCTACATTCAGTACTTC.

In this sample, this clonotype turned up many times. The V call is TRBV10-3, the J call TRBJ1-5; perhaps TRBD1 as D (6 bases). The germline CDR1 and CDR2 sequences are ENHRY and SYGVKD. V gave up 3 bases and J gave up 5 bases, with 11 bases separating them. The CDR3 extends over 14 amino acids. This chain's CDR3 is CAISDRGGDQPQHF. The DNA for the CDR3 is TGTGCCATCAGTGACAGGGGTGGTGATCAGCCCCAGCATTTT.

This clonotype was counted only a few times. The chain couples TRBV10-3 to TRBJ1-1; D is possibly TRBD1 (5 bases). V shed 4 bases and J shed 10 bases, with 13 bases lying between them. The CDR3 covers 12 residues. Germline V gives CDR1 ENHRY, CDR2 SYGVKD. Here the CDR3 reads CAISGGGIGAFF. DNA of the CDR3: TGTGCCATCAGTGGGGGGGGGATTGGAGCTTTCTTT.

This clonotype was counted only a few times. The CDR3 DNA follows: TGCGCCAGCAGGAGAGGGGGACAGCTCTACGAGCAGTACTTC. It specifies CASRRGGQLYEQYF. J is TRBJ2-7 and V is TRBV5-1, with TRBD1 matching 7 bases. Germline CDR1 SGHRS, CDR2 YFSETQ. The V and J ends lost 5 bases and 3 bases, in that order; junction bases with no gene match: 8. This CDR3 has 14 residues.

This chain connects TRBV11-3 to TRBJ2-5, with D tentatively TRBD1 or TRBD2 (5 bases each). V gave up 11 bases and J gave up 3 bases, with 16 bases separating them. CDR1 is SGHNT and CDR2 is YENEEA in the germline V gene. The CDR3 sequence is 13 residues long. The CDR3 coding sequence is TGTGCCCCCGTAGCCGGGGCGGAAGAGACCCAGTACTTC. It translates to CAPVAGAEETQYF.

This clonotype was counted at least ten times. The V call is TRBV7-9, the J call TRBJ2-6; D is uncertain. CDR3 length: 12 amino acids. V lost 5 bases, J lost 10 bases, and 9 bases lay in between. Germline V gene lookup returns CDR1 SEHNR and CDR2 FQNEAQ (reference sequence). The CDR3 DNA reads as TGTGCCAGCAGCCCCCAATCGAACGTCCTGACTTTC. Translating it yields CASSPQSNVLTF.

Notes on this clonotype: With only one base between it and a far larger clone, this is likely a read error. The CDR3 here is CASSLAGRGTRGYTF. CDR3 nucleotides: TGTGCCAGCAGTTTAGCGGGACGGGGGACGAGGGGCTACACCTTC. This rearrangement joins TRBV12-3 or TRBV12-4 to TRBJ2-7, with TRBD1 as a possible D gene (5 bases). The DNA matches TRBJ1-2 better at its end, which makes the J call doubtful. The CDR3 has 15 residues.

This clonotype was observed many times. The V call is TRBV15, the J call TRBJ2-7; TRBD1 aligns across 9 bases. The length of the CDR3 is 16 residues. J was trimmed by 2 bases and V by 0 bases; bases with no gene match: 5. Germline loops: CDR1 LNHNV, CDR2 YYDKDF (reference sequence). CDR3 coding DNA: TGTGCCACCAGCAGAGAAGGGACAGGGTTAACCTACGAGCAGTACTTC. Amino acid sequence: CATSREGTGLTYEQYF.

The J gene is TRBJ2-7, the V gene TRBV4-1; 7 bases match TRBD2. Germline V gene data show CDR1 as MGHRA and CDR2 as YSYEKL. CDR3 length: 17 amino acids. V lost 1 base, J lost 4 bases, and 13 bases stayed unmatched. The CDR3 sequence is CASSQVGRRLAEYEQYF. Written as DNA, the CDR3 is TGCGCCAGCAGCCAAGTTGGCCGCCGACTAGCCGAATACGAGCAGTACTTC.

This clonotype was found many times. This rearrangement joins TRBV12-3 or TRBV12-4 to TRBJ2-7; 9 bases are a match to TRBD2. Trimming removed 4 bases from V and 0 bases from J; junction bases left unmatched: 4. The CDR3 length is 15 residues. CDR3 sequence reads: CASSSHSGSSYEQYF. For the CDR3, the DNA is TGTGCCAGCAGTTCCCATAGCGGGAGCTCCTACGAGCAGTACTTC.

The CDR3 coding sequence is TGCAGTGCCACCGACCCCCGACAGGGGAGCGCAGATACGCAGTATTTT. Translated: CSATDPRQGSADTQYF. V and J are TRBV20-1 and TRBJ2-3, with 8 bases fitting TRBD1. There are 16 residues in the CDR3. CDR1 DFQATT and CDR2 SNEGSKA come from the germline V gene (reference sequence). J gave up 4 bases and V 6 bases, and 15 bases lay outside the gene matches.

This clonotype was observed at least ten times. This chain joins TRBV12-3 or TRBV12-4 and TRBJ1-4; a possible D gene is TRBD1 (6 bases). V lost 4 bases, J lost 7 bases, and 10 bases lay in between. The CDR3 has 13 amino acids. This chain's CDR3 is CASSSRGGEKLFF. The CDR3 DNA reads TGTGCCAGCAGTTCCAGGGGAGGTGAAAAACTGTTTTTT.